One sample yielded the 8 T cell receptor beta chains listed below, sequenced in a study of blood T cells in healthy people across ages. A second PCR of roughly 7 to 11 cycles used a sample-barcoded 5' primer and a J-beta primer mix. TCRdb re-called the 5' RACE reads through MiXCR, storing one row per CDR3 protein. This table holds under 1,000,000 distinct CDR3 sequences, less than 60% found once. What was sequenced was blood. The origin of the receptors is a man older than 75 in good health.

A remark on this clonotype: At one end the junction does not follow the germline gene, possibly because of a read error. The V gene is TRBV24-1, the J gene TRBJ2-2; 9 positions agree with TRBD2. Germline assignment: CDR1 KGHDR and CDR2 SFDVKD. This CDR3 spans 17 amino acids. The CDR3 loop reads CTTSGETSGRNTGELFF. CDR3 DNA sequence: TGTACCACCAGTGGGGAGACTAGCGGAAGGAACACCGGGGAGCTGTTTTTT.

This clonotype was counted between two and nine times. CDR3: CSAGRENHYEQYF. CDR3 DNA: TGCAGTGCAGGGCGAGAGAACCACTACGAGCAGTACTTC. This sequence joins TRBV20-1 and TRBJ2-7; no clear D gene. Germline V gene data show CDR1 as DFQATT and CDR2 as SNEGSKA (reference sequence). Trimming cost V 6 bases and J 3 bases, with 15 bases left between them. The length of the CDR3 is 13 residues.

In this sample, this clonotype turned up once. The V and J genes are TRBV25-1 and TRBJ2-2; D uncertain. The CDR3 runs 13 residues. V lost 10 bases and J 1 base, leaving 10 bases between the germline ends. Germline V CDR1 and CDR2: MGHDK, SYGVNS. The CDR3 here is CANSKRNTGELFF. CDR3 nucleotide sequence: TGTGCCAACTCAAAAAGGAACACCGGGGAGCTGTTTTTT.

The genes are TRBV12-3 or TRBV12-4 and TRBJ2-1; 16 bases fit TRBD2. This CDR3 contains 19 residues. V was pared by 5 bases and J by 1 base, with 8 bases of the junction left unmatched. CDR3 residues: CASSPSSGLAGGSYNEQFF. CDR3 nucleotides: TGTGCCAGCAGTCCCTCCTCGGGACTAGCGGGAGGGTCCTACAATGAGCAGTTCTTC.

This clonotype was seen more than once but under ten times. This sequence joins TRBV12-3 or TRBV12-4 and TRBJ1-6, with 9 nucleotides matching TRBD1. CDR3 length: 15 residues. V shed 3 bases and J 6 bases; nucleotides not matched to a gene: 3. The CDR3, as DNA: TGTGCCAGCAGTTTTACGGACAGGGGTAATTCACCCCTCCACTTT. Translation: CASSFTDRGNSPLHF.

CDR3 DNA sequence: TGTGCCAGCAGGAATTCAGGGCAGCCCCAGCATTTT. Translating gives CASRNSGQPQHF. The chain uses TRBV27 and TRBJ1-5; perhaps TRBD1 as D (5 bases). The CDR3 runs 12 residues. Trimming took 6 bases from V and 7 from J, leaving 10 bases between them. Germline loops: CDR1 MNHEY, CDR2 SMNVEV (reference sequence).

There are a few counts of this clonotype. V gene TRBV19 combines with J gene TRBJ2-1; tentatively, D is TRBD2 (6 bases). Trimming shortened V by 4 bases and J by 7 bases, and 11 bases separated the two germline ends. CDR1 LNHDA and CDR2 SQIVND come from the germline V gene (reference sequence). This CDR3 comprises 13 residues. The CDR3 DNA follows: TGTGCCAGTAGTACCGGGACTCGAAATGAGCAGTTCTTC. Encoded protein: CASSTGTRNEQFF.

This clonotype was observed at least ten times. This rearrangement joins TRBV3-1 to TRBJ2-5, with D possibly matching TRBD1 (6 bases). Germline CDR1 reads LGHDT; CDR2 reads YNNKEL (reference sequence). The CDR3 has 18 amino acids. V was trimmed by 1 base and J by 1 base, leaving 19 bases between them. The CDR3 DNA is TGTGCCAGCAGCCAAGCCCCGGGACACCGAAACTTCCAAGAGACCCAGTACTTC. It is translated as CASSQAPGHRNFQETQYF.